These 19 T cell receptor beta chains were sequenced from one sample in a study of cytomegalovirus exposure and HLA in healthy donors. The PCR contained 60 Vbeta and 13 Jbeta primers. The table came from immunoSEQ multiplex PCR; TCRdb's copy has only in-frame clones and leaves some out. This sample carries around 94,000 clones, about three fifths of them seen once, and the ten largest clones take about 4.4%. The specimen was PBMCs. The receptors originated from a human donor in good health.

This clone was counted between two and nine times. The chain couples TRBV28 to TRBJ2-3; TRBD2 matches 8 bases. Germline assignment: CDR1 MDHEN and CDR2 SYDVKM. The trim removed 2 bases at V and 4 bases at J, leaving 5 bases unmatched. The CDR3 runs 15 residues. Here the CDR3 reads CASSLSGSGADTQYF. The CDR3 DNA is TGTGCCAGCAGTTTAAGCGGGAGTGGTGCAGATACGCAGTATTTT.

CDR3 in DNA: TGTGCCAGCATGCCCGGGGGAGGGATGGCAACTAATGAAAAACTGTTTTTT. It codes for CASMPGGGMATNEKLFF. The J gene is TRBJ1-4, the V gene TRBV28, with a weak D call TRBD1 (5 bases). Germline V gene data show CDR1 as MDHEN and CDR2 as SYDVKM. V was clipped by 7 bases and J by 0 bases, with 18 bases between them. CDR3 length equals 17 residues.

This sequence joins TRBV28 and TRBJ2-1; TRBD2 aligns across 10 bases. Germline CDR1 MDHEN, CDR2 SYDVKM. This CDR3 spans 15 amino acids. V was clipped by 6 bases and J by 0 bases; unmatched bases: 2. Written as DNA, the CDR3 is TGTGCCAGCAGACCTAGCGGGAGCTCCTACAATGAGCAGTTCTTC. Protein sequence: CASRPSGSSYNEQFF.

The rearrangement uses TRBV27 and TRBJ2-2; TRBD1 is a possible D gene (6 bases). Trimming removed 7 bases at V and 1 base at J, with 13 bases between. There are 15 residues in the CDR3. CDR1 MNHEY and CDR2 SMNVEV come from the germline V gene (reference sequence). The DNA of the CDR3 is TGTGCCAGCACTAAAGACAGGAAGAACACCGGGGAGCTGTTTTTT. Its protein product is CASTKDRKNTGELFF.

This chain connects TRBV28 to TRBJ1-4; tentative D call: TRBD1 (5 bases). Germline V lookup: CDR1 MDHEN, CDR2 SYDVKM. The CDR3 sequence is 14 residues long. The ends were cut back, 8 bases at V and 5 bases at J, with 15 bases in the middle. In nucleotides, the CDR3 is TGTGCCAGCGGCCGGCCAGGGAAGAATGAAAAACTGTTTTTT. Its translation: CASGRPGKNEKLFF.

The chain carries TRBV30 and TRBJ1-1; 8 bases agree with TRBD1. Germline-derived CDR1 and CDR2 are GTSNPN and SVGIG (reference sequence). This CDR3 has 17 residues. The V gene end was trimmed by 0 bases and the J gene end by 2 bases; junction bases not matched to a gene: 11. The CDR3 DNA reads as TGTGCCTGGAGTGTACCTCGGCCGGGACAGGTTAACACTGAAGCTTTCTTT. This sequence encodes CAWSVPRPGQVNTEAFF.

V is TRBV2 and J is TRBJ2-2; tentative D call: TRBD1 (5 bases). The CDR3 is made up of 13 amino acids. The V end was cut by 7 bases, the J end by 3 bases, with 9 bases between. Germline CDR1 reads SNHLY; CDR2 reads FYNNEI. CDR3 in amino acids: CASMSRDTGELFF. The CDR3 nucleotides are TGTGCCAGCATGTCCAGGGACACCGGGGAGCTGTTTTTT.

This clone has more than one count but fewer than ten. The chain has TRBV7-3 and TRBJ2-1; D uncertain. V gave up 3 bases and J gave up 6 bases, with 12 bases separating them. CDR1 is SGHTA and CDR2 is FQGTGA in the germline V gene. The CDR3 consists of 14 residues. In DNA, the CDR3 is TGTGCCAGCAGCTTCCTTGGCGGTACCAATGAGCAGTTCTTC. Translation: CASSFLGGTNEQFF.

For the CDR3, the DNA is TGTGCCAGCTCACCCGAGCTAGCGGGGTTCTCCTACAATGAGCAGTTCTTC. Its translation: CASSPELAGFSYNEQFF. The V and J genes are TRBV18 and TRBJ2-1, with 9 bases that match TRBD2. The CDR3 consists of 17 residues. The germline gives CDR1 KGHSH, CDR2 LQKENI. V was clipped by 3 bases and J by 0 bases; unmatched bases: 6.

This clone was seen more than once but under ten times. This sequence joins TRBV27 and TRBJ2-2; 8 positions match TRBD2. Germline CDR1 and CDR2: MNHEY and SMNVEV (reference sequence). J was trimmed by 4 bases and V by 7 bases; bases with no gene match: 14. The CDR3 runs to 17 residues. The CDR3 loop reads CASTPLGRGWGTGELFF. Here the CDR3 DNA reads TGTGCCAGCACCCCCCTCGGGAGGGGATGGGGCACCGGGGAGCTGTTTTTT.

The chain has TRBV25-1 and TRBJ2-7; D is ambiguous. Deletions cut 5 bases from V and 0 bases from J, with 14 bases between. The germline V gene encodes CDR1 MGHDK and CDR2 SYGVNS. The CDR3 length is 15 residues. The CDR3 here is CASSPSNPSSYEQYF. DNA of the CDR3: TGTGCCAGCAGTCCATCTAACCCGAGCTCCTACGAGCAGTACTTC.

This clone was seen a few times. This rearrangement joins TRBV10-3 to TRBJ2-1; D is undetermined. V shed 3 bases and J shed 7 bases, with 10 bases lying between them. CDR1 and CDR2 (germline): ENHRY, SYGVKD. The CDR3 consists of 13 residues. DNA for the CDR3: TGTGCCATCAGTGAACAGAACGCTAATGAGCAGTTCTTC. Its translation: CAISEQNANEQFF.

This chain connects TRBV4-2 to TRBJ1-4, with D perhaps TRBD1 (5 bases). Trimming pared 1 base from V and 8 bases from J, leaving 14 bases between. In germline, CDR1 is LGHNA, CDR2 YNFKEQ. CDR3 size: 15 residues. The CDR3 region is CASSQGPSTGEKLFF. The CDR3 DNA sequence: TGTGCCAGCAGCCAAGGCCCAAGTACAGGAGAAAAACTGTTTTTT.

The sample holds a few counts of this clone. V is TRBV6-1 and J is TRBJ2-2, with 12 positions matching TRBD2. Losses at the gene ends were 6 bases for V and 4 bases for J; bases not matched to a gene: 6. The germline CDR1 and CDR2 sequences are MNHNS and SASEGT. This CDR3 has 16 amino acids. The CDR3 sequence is CASRELAGGVTGELFF. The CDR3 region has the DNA TGTGCCAGCAGAGAACTAGCGGGAGGCGTCACCGGGGAGCTGTTTTTT.

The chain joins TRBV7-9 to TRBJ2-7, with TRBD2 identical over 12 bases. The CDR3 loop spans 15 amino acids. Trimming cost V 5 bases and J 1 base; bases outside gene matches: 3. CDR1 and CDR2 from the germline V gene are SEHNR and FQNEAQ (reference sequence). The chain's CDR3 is CASSAGTSGSYEQYF. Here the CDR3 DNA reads TGTGCCAGCAGCGCCGGGACTAGCGGGTCCTACGAGCAGTACTTC.

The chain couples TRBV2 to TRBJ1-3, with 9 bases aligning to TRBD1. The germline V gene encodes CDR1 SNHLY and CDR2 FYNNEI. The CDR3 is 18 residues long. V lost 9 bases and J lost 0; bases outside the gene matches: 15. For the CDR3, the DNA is TGTGCCAGAAAGACCGGGACAGGGATGAGGGGCTCTGGAAACACCATATATTTT. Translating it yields CARKTGTGMRGSGNTIYF.

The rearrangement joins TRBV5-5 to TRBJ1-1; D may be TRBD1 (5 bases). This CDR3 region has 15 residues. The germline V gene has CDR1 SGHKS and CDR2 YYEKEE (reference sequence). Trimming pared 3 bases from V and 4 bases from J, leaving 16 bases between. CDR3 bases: TGTGCCAGCAGCTCTCGGGGCGGGGGAGCCACTGAAGCTTTCTTT. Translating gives CASSSRGGGATEAFF.

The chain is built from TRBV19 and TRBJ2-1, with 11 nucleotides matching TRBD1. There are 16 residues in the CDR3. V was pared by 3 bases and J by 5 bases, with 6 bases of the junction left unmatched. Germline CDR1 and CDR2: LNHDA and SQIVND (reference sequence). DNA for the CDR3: TGTGCCAGTAGTATCGCCGGGACAGGGGGGGACAATGAGCAGTTCTTC. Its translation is CASSIAGTGGDNEQFF.

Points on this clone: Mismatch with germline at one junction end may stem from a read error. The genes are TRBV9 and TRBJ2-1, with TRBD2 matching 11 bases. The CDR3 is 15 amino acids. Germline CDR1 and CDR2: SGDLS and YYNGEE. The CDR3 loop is CDSSALLAGENEQFF. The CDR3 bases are TGTGACAGCAGCGCCTTACTAGCGGGGGAAAATGAGCAGTTCTTC.